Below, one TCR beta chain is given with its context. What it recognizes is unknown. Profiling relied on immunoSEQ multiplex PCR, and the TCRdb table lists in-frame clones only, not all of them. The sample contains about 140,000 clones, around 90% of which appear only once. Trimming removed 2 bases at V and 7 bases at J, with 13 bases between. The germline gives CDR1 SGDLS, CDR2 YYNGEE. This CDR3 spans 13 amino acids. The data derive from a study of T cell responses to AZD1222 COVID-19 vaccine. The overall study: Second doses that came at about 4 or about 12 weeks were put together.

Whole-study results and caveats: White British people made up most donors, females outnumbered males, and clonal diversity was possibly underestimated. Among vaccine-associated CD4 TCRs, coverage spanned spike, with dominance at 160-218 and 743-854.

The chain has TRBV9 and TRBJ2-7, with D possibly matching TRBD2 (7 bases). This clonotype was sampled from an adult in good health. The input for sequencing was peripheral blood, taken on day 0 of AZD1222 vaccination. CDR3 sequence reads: CASSVTGAGEQYF. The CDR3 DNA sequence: TGTGCCAGCAGCGTGACAGGAGCGGGGGAGCAGTACTTC.